The rows below give T cell receptor beta chains drawn from one sample of a study of long-term antiretroviral therapy in people with HIV. Assay used: immunoSEQ multiplex PCR; TCRdb lists only in-frame clones, some missing. In the table there are approximately 35,000 clones, around 94% of which are singletons. Sequenced material: unsorted PBMCs, taken 4.1 years after starting antiretroviral therapy. The receptor source for this set is a woman aged 45 to 65 with HIV. CDR3s include the opening cysteine and the closing phenylalanine or tryptophan.

>TRBJ1-1|TRBV11-3
CASSSHMNTEAFF
>TRBJ2-5|TRBV19
CASSTSSWETQYF
>TRBJ1-1|TRBV30
CAWSDETARGYLAFF
>TRBJ1-6|TRBV2
CASSENQGNSPLHF
>TRBJ2-5|TRBV9
CASSVGRTSGEETQYF
>TRBJ1-3|TRBV21-1
CASSKGDESSGNTIYF
>TRBJ2-7|TRBV2
CASGEGRGRDEQYF
>TRBJ1-2|TRBV7-3
CASSLGQGGVYGYTF
>TRBJ1-2|TRBV4-1
CASSQAGRYLNYGYTF
>TRBJ1-1|TRBV4-1
CASSSLGQPLNTEAFF
>TRBJ1-2|TRBV7-3
CASSLNPYYGYTF
>TRBJ1-3|TRBV19
CASSTSTGSGNTIYF
>TRBJ2-7|TRBV9
CASSVGGQGGIYEQYF
>TRBJ2-1|TRBV7-2
CASSQLAGEQFF
>TRBJ2-3|TRBV2
CASSALQGSTDTQYF
>TRBJ1-2|TRBV10-3
CAITSETGPGYTF
>TRBJ2-2|TRBV27
CASSVLGPRTGELFF
>TRBJ1-2|TRBV5-1
CASSLVKEGFWFYGYTF
>TRBJ2-7|TRBV10-3
CAISAGTVNHEQYF
>TRBJ1-1|TRBV6-5
CASSYFGVNTEAFF
>TRBJ1-3|TRBV29-1
CSALGQGTGNTIYF
>TRBJ2-5|TRBV7-6
CASSSQGGDQETQYF
>TRBJ2-2|TRBV2
CASLQGAGDTGELFF
>TRBJ2-3|TRBV19
CASSPQGAISTDTQYF
>TRBJ1-5|TRBV15
CATSRDGQGVYQPQHF
>TRBJ1-5|TRBV9
CASSGTMDFNQPQHF
>TRBJ2-7|TRBV7-9
CASSLSHVRDEQYF
>TRBJ2-2|TRBV10-3
CAISGGNTGELFF
>TRBJ1-1|TRBV6-6
CASSPQTGSREAFF
>TRBJ1-5|TRBV19
CASRSGTRSNQPQHF
>TRBJ2-3|TRBV28
CATEAGGTDTQYF
>TRBJ1-5|TRBV2
CASSGDRWGQPQHF
>TRBJ2-3|TRBV5-4
CASSLDPGAVDTQYF
>TRBJ1-4|TRBV5-1
CASSLVAGTNEKLFF
>TRBJ1-2|TRBV7-8
CASSTGTGEGYTF
>TRBJ1-4|TRBV6-5
CASSRQGNEKLFF
>TRBJ1-4|TRBV7-2
CASSGGPNEKLFF
>TRBJ2-3|TRBV2
CASRDHTDTQYF
>TRBJ2-1|TRBV30
CAWSKGLGRANEQFF
>TRBJ1-4|TRBV4-3
CASSQDGRLGKLFF
>TRBJ2-7|TRBV7-3
CASSLEAYEQYF
>TRBJ2-3|TRBV5-1
CASSSGLAMTDTQYF
>TRBJ1-3|TRBV12-5
CASGFGRGYGNTIYF
>TRBJ2-7|TRBV11-3
CASSPESGDEQYF
>TRBJ2-2|TRBV7-3
CASSLKGTGTPLNTGELFF
>TRBJ2-2|TRBV30
CAWTRLAANTGELFF
>TRBJ1-1|TRBV2
CASCARVRNTEAFF
>TRBJ2-3|TRBV14
CASSQGRGGTDTQYF
>TRBJ1-1|TRBV7-9
CASSLEGGRDTEAFF
>TRBJ1-1|TRBV5-6
CASSLRQSRTEAFF
>TRBJ1-2|TRBV5-6
CASSFPGQGNYGYTF